Below, 5 T cell receptor beta chains from the same sample are listed, as sequenced in a study of PD-L1 blockade in urothelial cancer. Sequencing used immunoSEQ multiplex PCR; TCRdb keeps in-frame clones, though not all of them. The data hold around 130,000 clones, with roughly 83% observed a single time. Described time point: pretreatment peripheral blood. The material sequenced was PBMCs, taken around atezolizumab (anti-PD-L1) treatment. Source of these receptors: a man aged 45-60 years with urothelial cancer.

The chain couples TRBV19 to TRBJ1-2; TRBD1 is a possible D gene (5 bases). Germline CDR1 and CDR2: LNHDA and SQIVND (reference sequence). V lost 3 bases and J lost 2, with 7 bases in between. The CDR3 has 13 residues. The CDR3 loop reads CASSMEGNYGYTF. The CDR3 DNA sequence: TGTGCCAGTAGTATGGAGGGGAACTATGGCTACACCTTC.

The chain joins TRBV11-2 to TRBJ1-1; no firm D call. Germline V CDR1 and CDR2: SGHAT, FQNNGV. V lost 1 base and J 6 bases, leaving 12 bases between the germline ends. The CDR3 consists of 14 residues. CDR3 sequence reads: CASSLAQVSPEAFF. CDR3 bases: TGTGCCAGCAGCTTAGCCCAGGTATCACCTGAAGCTTTCTTT.

This chain joins TRBV28 and TRBJ2-1; the match to TRBD1 covers 8 bases. The CDR3 covers 15 residues. Germline V gene data show CDR1 as MDHEN and CDR2 as SYDVKM. Unmatched junction bases numbered 11, after V lost 6 bases and J lost 7 bases. The CDR3 sequence: CASSQTRGPWNEQFF. The CDR3, as DNA: TGTGCCAGCAGCCAAACCAGGGGGCCATGGAATGAGCAGTTCTTC. Supplemented by reference TRBV28 and TRBJ2-1, the full variable domain reads DVKVTQSSRYLVKRTGEKVFLECVQDMDHENMFWYRQDPGLGLRLIYFSYDVKMKEKGDIPEGYSVSREKKERFSLILESASTNQTSMYLCASSQTRGPWNEQFFGPGTRLTVL.

V is TRBV5-1 and J is TRBJ2-7, with D possibly matching TRBD2 (6 bases). Trimming pared 6 bases from V and 7 bases from J, leaving 17 bases between. This CDR3 spans 13 amino acids. Germline CDR1 SGHRS, CDR2 YFSETQ. The CDR3 loop is CASTSTSSREQYF. In nucleotides, the CDR3 is TGCGCCAGCACGTCGACTAGTTCGCGGGAGCAGTACTTC. Based on the CDR3 plus reference TRBV5-1 and TRBJ2-7, the full variable domain is KAGVTQTPRYLIKTRGQQVTLSCSPISGHRSVSWYQQTPGQGLQFLFEYFSETQRNKGNFPGRFSGRQFSNSRSEMNVSTLELGDSALYLCASTSTSSREQYFGPGTRLTVT.

The V call is TRBV18, the J call TRBJ2-7, with TRBD1 identical over 7 bases. CDR1 KGHSH and CDR2 LQKENI come from the germline V gene. J lost 5 bases, V lost 2 bases, and 3 bases had no gene match. This CDR3 comprises 13 residues. CDR3 sequence reads: CASSPVTGNEQYF. The CDR3 DNA follows: TGTGCCAGCTCACCAGTGACAGGGAACGAGCAGTACTTC. Supplemented by reference TRBV18 and TRBJ2-7, the full variable domain reads NAGVMQNPRHLVRRRGQEARLRCSPMKGHSHVYWYRQLPEEGLKFMVYLQKENIIDESGMPKERFSAEFPKEGPSILRIQQVVRGDSAAYFCASSPVTGNEQYFGPGTRLTVT.